This is a list of T cell receptor beta chains from one sample in a study of blood T cells in healthy people across ages. MiXCR, applied by TCRdb to the 5' RACE reads, yields one record per CDR3 protein. The sample lists about 800,000 distinct CDR3 sequences, less than 60% occurring once. Material for sequencing was blood. These receptors came from a man of 80 years or more in good health. The CDR3 runs from the conserved cysteine through the conserved F or W. The D gene is left open where the match is weak. Clone size is not always given. Where it is, it says once, few, many or a class for expanded clones.

d_call,v_call,clone_size,j_call,cdr3_nt,cdr3_aa
TRBD2,TRBV2,.,TRBJ2-3,TGTGCCAGCAGTGGCGAGACTAGCGGCACAGATACGCAGTATTTT,CASSGETSGTDTQYF
.,TRBV29-1,.,TRBJ1-4,TGCAGCGCGGACATTGGGGATGAAAAACTGTTTTTT,CSADIGDEKLFF
TRBD2,TRBV20-1,.,TRBJ2-3,TGCAGTGCTGAATTCCTGGGGCGGGAGAGCACAGATACGCAGTATTTT,CSAEFLGRESTDTQYF
.,TRBV29-1,.,TRBJ2-7,TGCAGCGTTGCAGCCACGACCATGAACTACGAGCAGTACTTC,CSVAATTMNYEQYF
TRBD2,TRBV6-2/TRBV6-3,.,TRBJ2-7,TGTGCCAGCAGTTACGGTGGGAGCGGGAGGACCTACGAGCAGTACTTC,CASSYGGSGRTYEQYF
.,TRBV5-1,once,TRBJ2-5,TGCGTCAGCAGCTTGTATCCAGGGATAGAGACCCAGTACTTC,CVSSLYPGIETQYF
.,TRBV20-1,few,TRBJ2-7,TGCAGTGCTCTCCGTCGAGGCGAGCAGTACTTC,CSALRRGEQYF
.,TRBV5-1,few,TRBJ2-6,TGCGCCAGCAGCTTGGGAGTAGGGTCATCTGGGGCCAACGTCCTGACTTTC,CASSLGVGSSGANVLTF
.,TRBV18,.,TRBJ1-5,TGTGCCAGCTCACCACGGTCCCGGGGCCCCAATCAGCCCCAGCATTTT,CASSPRSRGPNQPQHF
.,TRBV28,.,TRBJ2-3,TGTGCCAGCGGTTTACCACAGGGGAGGAGGACAGATACGCAGTATTTT,CASGLPQGRRTDTQYF
.,TRBV11-2,.,TRBJ2-7,.,CASSFGPGAPETQYF
.,TRBV6-1,.,TRBJ1-5,TGTGCCAGCAGGGATTGGTTGGACCATCAGCCCCAGCATTTT,CASRDWLDHQPQHF
TRBD2,TRBV3-1,.,TRBJ2-7,TGTGCCAGCAGCCAAGCAGCGGGAGGGTTCTACGAGCAGTACTTC,CASSQAAGGFYEQYF
.,TRBV4-2,.,TRBJ1-2,TGTGCCAGCAGCCAAGATGGGGACAACCTCTATGGCTACACCTTC,CASSQDGDNLYGYTF
TRBD1,TRBV20-1,.,TRBJ1-1,TGCAGTGCTACCGGACAGGGAGTGAACACTGAAGCTTTCTTT,CSATGQGVNTEAFF
.,TRBV5-1,few,TRBJ2-7,TGCGCCAGCAGCTTTGGGCCCAGCTCCTACGAGCAGTACTTC,CASSFGPSSYEQYF
TRBD2,TRBV7-7,.,TRBJ2-3,TGTGCTAGCAGCTCGTACCCTCGGACTAGCGGGGGGTACACAGATACGCAGTATTTT,CASSSYPRTSGGYTDTQYF
.,TRBV9,.,TRBJ1-1,TGTGCCAGCAGCGCCGACAGTCATGGTGAAGCTTTCTTT,CASSADSHGEAFF
TRBD2,TRBV12-3/TRBV12-4,few,TRBJ2-5,TGTGCCAGCAGTCCCGGGACTAGCGGGTTCCAAGAGACCCAGTACTTC,CASSPGTSGFQETQYF
.,TRBV7-8,.,TRBJ2-2,TGTGCCAGCAGCTTCTCAGGGGTGGGGACCGGGGAGCTGTTTTTT,CASSFSGVGTGELFF
.,TRBV20-1,few,TRBJ2-7,TGCAGTGCTAGTCGGCAGAACTACCTCTACGAGCAGTACTTC,CSASRQNYLYEQYF
.,TRBV11-2,few,TRBJ2-2,TGTGCCAGCACCCTGCAGGGGAAAGGGGCCAACGGGGAGCTGTTTTTT,CASTLQGKGANGELFF
.,TRBV28,.,TRBJ2-3,TGTGCCAGCACCCTTCCCGCGGGTAGCACAGATACGCAGTATTTT,CASTLPAGSTDTQYF
TRBD2,TRBV20-1,many,TRBJ2-3,TGCAGTGCTAGAGTCCCTTATATCGAAGCGGGAGGGCCCACAGATACGCAGTATTTT,CSARVPYIEAGGPTDTQYF
.,TRBV4-1,once,TRBJ2-5,TGCGCCAGCAGCCAAGGCCCGTACCAAGAGACCCAGTACTTC,CASSQGPYQETQYF
TRBD2,TRBV12-3/TRBV12-4,.,TRBJ2-3,TGTGCCAGCAGTGTGTTAGCGGGAGTTAGATTGGGCACAGATACGCAGTATTTT,CASSVLAGVRLGTDTQYF
.,TRBV3-1,few,TRBJ1-5,TGTGCCAGCAGCCCTACGACGGATTACAATCAGCCCCAGCATTTT,CASSPTTDYNQPQHF
.,TRBV6-2/TRBV6-3,.,TRBJ2-7,TGTGCCAGCAGTAAGCAGGGCGTGAGTTGCGGGCAGTACTTC,CASSKQGVSCGQYF
.,TRBV12-3/TRBV12-4,.,TRBJ2-3,TGTGCCAGCACCACTGTGGGTACGCAGTATTTT,CASTTVGTQYF
TRBD2,TRBV20-1,.,TRBJ2-1,TGCAGTGCTACCCTGGGTAGGATAGCGGGATTCAGAGTGGGTGAGCAGTTCTTC,CSATLGRIAGFRVGEQFF
.,TRBV20-1,.,TRBJ2-7,TGCAGTGCTAGCCCGGGACCAGGTATGGAGGAGCAGTACTTC,CSASPGPGMEEQYF
.,TRBV29-1,.,TRBJ2-1,TGCAGCGTTGAAACAGGAACCCTGAAACAGTTCTTC,CSVETGTLKQFF
.,TRBV24-1,.,TRBJ2-5,TGTGCCACCAGTGATCGCAGCACCCGGGAGACCCAGTACTTC,CATSDRSTRETQYF
.,TRBV7-8,.,TRBJ2-3,TGTGCCAGCAGCCCCGTACACGGGGGTAACACAGATACGCAGTATTTT,CASSPVHGGNTDTQYF
TRBD2,TRBV6-6,many,TRBJ2-7,TGTGCCAGCAGGGACCGGGAGGGTGGGGTCTACGAGCAGTACTTC,CASRDREGGVYEQYF
TRBD1,TRBV10-3,.,TRBJ2-5,TGTGCCATCAGTGCCGACAGGGGGGAGACCCAGTACTTC,CAISADRGETQYF
TRBD2,TRBV6-5,few,TRBJ2-3,TGTGCCAGCAGTTACTCGACTAGCGGGAGGATAGATACGCAGTATTTT,CASSYSTSGRIDTQYF
.,TRBV29-1,many,TRBJ2-7,TGCAGCGTTCTCCCGGGACGCGAGCAGTACTTC,CSVLPGREQYF
TRBD2,TRBV15,.,TRBJ2-1,TGTGCCACCAGTCCGACTAGCGGTTCAGACTCCTACAATGAGCAGTTCTTC,CATSPTSGSDSYNEQFF
TRBD1,TRBV4-1,.,TRBJ1-4,TGCGCCAGCAGCCCTGGGGACAGAAGTAATGAAAAACTGTTTTTT,CASSPGDRSNEKLFF
TRBD1,TRBV6-5,.,TRBJ2-7,TGTGCCAGCAGTGACCCAGGGCAGGGGGCTGGCGAGCAGTACTTC,CASSDPGQGAGEQYF
.,TRBV20-1,.,TRBJ1-6,TGCAGTCTCTGGGCAGGGCAGGCTAATTCACCCCTCCACTTT,CSLWAGQANSPLHF
.,TRBV21-1,.,TRBJ2-6,TGTGCCAGCACTAGGGTCCGGGGGAGGGCCAACGTCCTGACTTTC,CASTRVRGRANVLTF
.,TRBV29-1,.,TRBJ2-1,TGCAGCGTGGAACGGGGTCCCCGAAATGAGCAGTTCTTC,CSVERGPRNEQFF
TRBD2,TRBV5-5,few,TRBJ2-5,TGTACCAGCAGCTTGCTAGCGGGTAGGCAAGAGACCCAGTACTTC,CTSSLLAGRQETQYF
TRBD2,TRBV20-1,few,TRBJ2-7,TGCAGTGCTGACCTTGGACTAGCGGGGTCCTACGAGCAGTACTTC,CSADLGLAGSYEQYF
.,TRBV20-1,.,TRBJ2-7,TGCAGTGCTAGAGATCTAGGCACACCGCACAATGAGCAGTACTTC,CSARDLGTPHNEQYF
TRBD2,TRBV12-3/TRBV12-4,.,TRBJ2-7,TGTGCCAGCAGTCCCCGTGTAGCGGGAGGTTACAATGAGCAGTACTTC,CASSPRVAGGYNEQYF
.,TRBV5-1,.,TRBJ1-6,TGCGCCAGCAGCTTGGGCTCCACCTATAATTCACCCCTCCACTTT,CASSLGSTYNSPLHF
.,TRBV3-1,.,TRBJ1-1,TGTGCCAGCAGCCGAGGTGGGCAAAACACTGAAGCTTTCTTT,CASSRGGQNTEAFF
.,TRBV7-2,few,TRBJ2-1,TGTGCCAGCAGCTTTTCTGCCTTTGAGCAGTTCTTC,CASSFSAFEQFF
.,TRBV12-3/TRBV12-4,few,TRBJ1-5,TGTGCCAGTCGCAGATCGGGGGGCCCGCAAGGGGATCAGCCCCAGCATTTT,CASRRSGGPQGDQPQHF
TRBD1,TRBV6-2/TRBV6-3,once,TRBJ1-2,TGTGCCAGCAGTTACTCGACAGGGTACGATGGCTACACCTTC,CASSYSTGYDGYTF
.,TRBV27,.,TRBJ2-1,TGCGCCAGCAGGCGTTCTAGCGATGAGCAGTTCTTC,CASRRSSDEQFF